These 13 T cell receptor beta chains came from one sample sequenced in a study of cytomegalovirus exposure and HLA in healthy donors. PCR primers comprised 60 Vbeta and 13 Jbeta primers. Here immunoSEQ multiplex PCR was the method, and the copy in TCRdb shows in-frame clones only, minus some. The sample includes roughly 190,000 clones, approximately 80% of them seen just once. The sequencing sample was made of PBMCs. These receptors came from a woman aged 25 to 39 in good health and CMV-seronegative.

The V and J genes are TRBV19 and TRBJ2-6, with D unclear. V lost 3 bases and J 1 base, leaving 4 bases between the germline ends. This CDR3 region has 14 residues. Germline values: CDR1 LNHDA, CDR2 SQIVND (reference sequence). In DNA, the CDR3 is TGTGCCAGTAGTATTGAGTCTGGGGCCAACGTCCTGACTTTC. This encodes CASSIESGANVLTF. Full variable domain (outside the CDR3, taken from reference TRBV19 and TRBJ2-6): DGGITQSPKYLFRKEGQNVTLSCEQNLNHDAMYWYRQDPGQGLRLIYYSQIVNDFQKGDIAEGYSVSREKKESFPLTVTSAQKNPTAFYLCASSIESGANVLTFGAGSRLTVL.

The chain recombines TRBV4-3 with TRBJ2-7, with D possibly TRBD1 on 5 matching bases. V was pared by 0 bases and J by 2 bases, with 8 bases between. Germline CDR1 is LGHNA and CDR2 is YSLEER. The CDR3 runs to 14 residues. CDR3 in amino acids: CASSQEDNTYEQYF. DNA for the CDR3: TGCGCCAGCAGCCAAGAGGACAACACCTACGAGCAGTACTTC.

This clone was detected only a few times. The CDR3 spells CASSVRGNPQETQYF. The CDR3 DNA follows: TGTGCCAGCAGCGTGAGAGGGAACCCTCAAGAGACCCAGTACTTC. V usage is TRBV9 and J usage is TRBJ2-5, with D perhaps matching TRBD2 (5 bases). The CDR3 consists of 15 residues. Trimming pared 2 bases from V and 2 bases from J, leaving 13 bases between. Germline CDR1 is SGDLS and CDR2 is YYNGEE.

The rearrangement links TRBV2 to TRBJ2-5; 14 nucleotides line up with TRBD2. V trimming: 6 bases; J trimming: 4 bases; junction bases outside the gene matches: 19. The germline V gene has CDR1 SNHLY and CDR2 FYNNEI. The CDR3 is 20 amino acids. CDR3 residues: CASSPGLAGVGPGVRETQYF. The CDR3 DNA follows: TGTGCCAGCAGCCCGGGACTAGCGGGAGTAGGCCCCGGAGTTCGAGAGACCCAGTACTTC.

The chain uses TRBV4-1 and TRBJ2-2; D is unclear. CDR3 size: 14 residues. Deletions cut 0 bases from V and 4 bases from J, with 6 bases between. The germline CDR1 and CDR2 sequences are MGHRA and YSYEKL. The CDR3 loop reads CASSQDPSTGELFF. The CDR3, as DNA: TGCGCCAGCAGCCAAGATCCGAGCACCGGGGAGCTGTTTTTT.

This clone was seen a few times. The chain links TRBV6-6 to TRBJ1-3; 7 nucleotides match TRBD1. V gave up 2 bases and J gave up 0 bases; unmatched junction bases: 4. Germline V gene data show CDR1 as MNHNY and CDR2 as SVGAGI (reference sequence). The CDR3 runs 16 residues. CDR3 DNA sequence: TGTGCCAGCAGTTACACACAGGGGCCCTCTGGAAACACCATATATTTT. Its protein product is CASSYTQGPSGNTIYF.

This chain joins TRBV6-6 and TRBJ2-5, with 8 nucleotides matching TRBD2. The better agreement between TRBJ2-7 and the DNA end casts doubt on the J call. The length of the CDR3 is 15 residues. Germline loops: CDR1 MNHNY, CDR2 SVGAGI (reference sequence). DNA for the CDR3: TGTGCCAGCAGTCATAGCCGGGAGGGATTCCACGAGCAGTACTTC. Its protein is CASSHSREGFHEQYF.

The CDR3 DNA follows: TGTGCCAGCAGCGTAGTGGGCAGTAACTATGGCTACACCTTC. Residues: CASSVVGSNYGYTF. The rearrangement uses TRBV9 and TRBJ1-2, with no clear D. Trimming removed 0 bases from V and 1 base from J, with 7 bases in between. Germline CDR1 and CDR2: SGDLS and YYNGEE. This CDR3 contains 14 residues. Together with reference TRBV9 and TRBJ1-2, the CDR3 gives the full variable domain: DSGVTQTPKHLITATGQRVTLRCSPRSGDLSVYWYQQSLDQGLQFLIQYYNGEERAKGNILERFSAQQFPDLHSELNLSSLELGDSALYFCASSVVGSNYGYTFGSGTRLTVV.

The CDR3 here is CASSPGQATEAFF. The CDR3 DNA sequence: TGTGCCAGTAGTCCCGGACAGGCCACTGAAGCTTTCTTT. The chain links TRBV19 to TRBJ1-1, with 7 bases fitting TRBD1. Losses at the gene ends were 5 bases for V and 4 bases for J; bases not matched to a gene: 4. The CDR3 totals 13 residues. Germline CDR1 is LNHDA and CDR2 is SQIVND (reference sequence).

This clone occurred a few times. The rearrangement links TRBV30 to TRBJ2-3; 8 positions agree with TRBD2. Germline CDR1 GTSNPN, CDR2 SVGIG (reference sequence). V lost 1 base and J lost 10; bases outside the gene matches: 1. The CDR3 runs 11 residues. The CDR3 reads CAWSARGAQYF. In nucleotides, the CDR3 is TGTGCCTGGAGTGCGCGGGGGGCGCAGTATTTT.

The gene calls are TRBV4-1 and TRBJ2-7; 9 positions agree with TRBD2. This CDR3 has 14 residues. The trim removed 4 bases at V and 7 bases at J, leaving 8 bases unmatched. Germline assignment: CDR1 MGHRA and CDR2 YSYEKL. In DNA form, the CDR3 reads TGCGCCAGCAGCCCACGCGGGGGGGCGGGTGAGCAGTACTTC. Translation gives CASSPRGGAGEQYF.

The chain joins TRBV18 to TRBJ1-5; 9 bases fit TRBD1. From germline, CDR1 is KGHSH and CDR2 LQKENI. This CDR3 spans 15 amino acids. The J segment lost 2 bases and the V segment lost 1 base, leaving 0 bases of the junction unmatched. The CDR3 DNA reads as TGTGCCAGCTCACCACGACAGGGGGGCAATCAGCCCCAGCATTTT. Its protein product is CASSPRQGGNQPQHF.

The genes are TRBV2 and TRBJ1-6, with D uncertain. Trimming removed 1 base at V and 6 bases at J, with 13 bases between. Germline CDR1 and CDR2: SNHLY and FYNNEI. The length of the CDR3 is 16 residues. The CDR3 DNA reads as TGTGCCAGCAGTGAAGGCAGCCGGGGTGGTAATTCACCCCTCCACTTT. This sequence encodes CASSEGSRGGNSPLHF.